This note documents a single T cell receptor (beta chain) sequence. The antigen is not known. This sample was included in a study of CD8+ T cells in alopecia areata. The overall study: Twice daily, treated patients received 5 to 10 mg of oral tofacitinib. Tofacitinib therapy lasting 6 to 18 months was followed by 6 months off drug.

CD4+ and CD8+ T cells were sorted from PBMCs. Extracted from the samples, RNA was reverse transcribed into cDNA to serve as the sequencing template. Produced via immunoSEQ multiplex PCR; TCRdb's table is partial and in-frame only. The sample gives 140,000 or so clones, approximately 51% of which show up once; roughly 0.92% is in the top ten. Findings and limits, study-wide: The study found higher clonality in lesional than normal scalp, especially in alopecia totalis/universalis.

Germline loops: CDR1 MNHEY, CDR2 SVGAGI. With 5 bases clipped from V and 5 bases from J, the junction kept 4 bases outside the gene matches. There are 15 residues in the CDR3. The source is a human donor with alopecia areata. The rearrangement links TRBV6-5 to TRBJ1-5, with 12 bases lining up with TRBD1. The material was CD4+ T cells sorted from blood, obtained at week 0. CDR3 amino acids: CASSLGTGGDQPQHF. In DNA form, the CDR3 reads TGTGCCAGCAGTCTGGGGACAGGGGGCGATCAGCCCCAGCATTTT.